Below are 18 T cell receptor beta chains sequenced from a single sample in a study of blood T cell repertoires in COVID-19. Assay: immunoSEQ multiplex PCR; the TCRdb copy retains only in-frame clones and omits some. The table lists approximately 150,000 clones, more than 75% of them singletons. Sequencing input: peripheral blood. These TCRs come from a man aged 45-65 years who had recovered from COVID-19.

This clone was picked up many times. The genes are TRBV6-2 or TRBV6-3 and TRBJ2-3; 11 bases match TRBD2. V lost 5 bases and J lost 7; bases outside the gene matches: 11. Germline V CDR1 and CDR2: MNHEY, SVGEGT. This CDR3 comprises 16 residues. CDR3 loop: CASSALLAGAFNTQYF. The CDR3, as DNA: TGTGCCAGCAGTGCCTTACTAGCGGGGGCCTTTAATACGCAGTATTTT.

V gene TRBV5-5 combines with J gene TRBJ2-2, with 12 bases matching TRBD2. Unmatched junction bases numbered 4, after V lost 4 bases and J lost 0 bases. The CDR3 runs 17 residues. The germline V gene encodes CDR1 SGHKS and CDR2 YYEKEE (reference sequence). CDR3 nucleotide sequence: TGTGCCAGCAGCGGCGGGACTAGCGGGTCGAACACCGGGGAGCTGTTTTTT. Translation gives CASSGGTSGSNTGELFF.

CDR3 nucleotide sequence: TGTGCCAGCAGTTCCGAGGGACGGGGGACGGGCGAAAAACTGTTTTTT. Residues: CASSSEGRGTGEKLFF. The chain uses TRBV2 and TRBJ1-4; perhaps TRBD1 as D (5 bases). Germline values: CDR1 SNHLY, CDR2 FYNNEI. This CDR3 has 16 amino acids. V shed 5 bases and J shed 8 bases, with 21 bases lying between them.

The V call is TRBV4-3, the J call TRBJ2-1; a weak D match, TRBD1 (6 bases). Trimming left V 2 bases short and J 0 bases short, with 14 bases between. CDR3 length: 17 residues. CDR1 is LGHNA and CDR2 is YSLEER in the germline V gene. DNA for the CDR3: TGCGCCAGCAGCCAATACCCAAGGGGGTTCTCCTACAATGAGCAGTTCTTC. Protein: CASSQYPRGFSYNEQFF.

This chain links TRBV30 with TRBJ2-3, with a possible D match to TRBD2 (7 bases). V lost 4 bases and J 2 bases, leaving 19 bases between the germline ends. In germline, CDR1 is GTSNPN, CDR2 SVGIG (reference sequence). CDR3 length: 16 residues. Here the CDR3 reads CAWKGGSRAPTDTQYF. CDR3 sequence (DNA): TGTGCCTGGAAGGGGGGGAGCAGGGCCCCCACAGATACGCAGTATTTT.

Notes on this clone: A junction end diverges from the germline sequence, so it may reflect a read error. CDR3 DNA: TGTGCCAGCAGCCCAGGACAGGGTGCGAACATCGGGGAGCTGTTTTTT. Translation gives CASSPGQGANIGELFF. J is TRBJ2-2 and V is TRBV3-1 (or the pseudogene TRBV3-2), with TRBD1 matching over 8 bases. The CDR3 is made up of 16 amino acids. CDR1 is LGHDT, CDR2 YNNKEL, per germline (reference sequence).

The gene calls are TRBV4-1 and TRBJ1-1; D call uncertain. Looked up from germline, CDR1 is MGHRA and CDR2 is YSYEKL. Trimming took 4 bases from V and 1 from J, leaving 10 bases between them. This CDR3 comprises 14 residues. As DNA, the CDR3 is TGCGCCAGCAGCCCCCATCCGGGGAACACTGAAGCTTTCTTT. Translated: CASSPHPGNTEAFF.

The count of this clone is one. V is TRBV4-2 and J is TRBJ2-3, with 10 bases identical to TRBD1. This CDR3 spans 16 amino acids. Losses at the gene ends were 1 base for V and 2 bases for J; bases not matched to a gene: 3. The germline V gene encodes CDR1 LGHNA and CDR2 YNFKEQ. The CDR3: CASSQADRGLTDTQYF. The CDR3 DNA sequence: TGTGCCAGCAGCCAAGCAGACAGGGGGCTCACAGATACGCAGTATTTT.

V and J are TRBV7-9 and TRBJ1-4; possible D gene TRBD1, 6 bases. CDR1 and CDR2 (germline): SEHNR, FQNEAQ (reference sequence). Trimming cost V 3 bases and J 6 bases, with 11 bases left between them. The CDR3 is 14 residues long. The CDR3 coding sequence is TGTGCCAGCAGCTTCACAGGGAGAGATGAAAAACTGTTTTTT. Translated, it gives CASSFTGRDEKLFF.

This clone was recorded once. The J gene is TRBJ2-1, the V gene TRBV19; TRBD2 agrees at 8 bases. CDR1 and CDR2 (germline): LNHDA, SQIVND (reference sequence). V shed 1 base, J shed 1 base, and the junction held 0 bases outside the gene matches. The CDR3 covers 15 residues. The CDR3 DNA reads TGTGCCAGTAGTATAGCGGGGGGGTCCTACAATGAGCAGTTCTTC. It is translated as CASSIAGGSYNEQFF.

The rearrangement joins TRBV15 to TRBJ1-5; TRBD1 is a possible D gene (6 bases). V was shortened by 3 bases and J by 7 bases, with 16 bases between the two germline ends. This CDR3 contains 15 residues. Germline V gene data show CDR1 as LNHNV and CDR2 as YYDKDF (reference sequence). In DNA, the CDR3 is TGTGCCACCAGCAGGGGTTTAGGGGGGGGACAGCCCCAGCATTTT. Its translation is CATSRGLGGGQPQHF.

V usage is TRBV18 and J usage is TRBJ1-1; D possibly corresponds to TRBD1 (5 bases). Germline-derived CDR1 and CDR2 are KGHSH and LQKENI. This CDR3 spans 16 amino acids. The V end lost 2 bases, the J end lost 4 bases, and 17 bases lay between the germline ends. The CDR3 loop is CASSPGAGNTPTEAFF. CDR3 sequence (DNA): TGTGCCAGCTCACCAGGTGCAGGGAACACCCCCACTGAAGCTTTCTTT.

V usage is TRBV15 and J usage is TRBJ1-2; the match to TRBD1 covers 7 bases. Germline trimming cut 0 bases from V and 5 bases from J; bases unmatched to any gene: 6. The CDR3 is made up of 15 amino acids. Germline loops: CDR1 LNHNV, CDR2 YYDKDF (reference sequence). In nucleotides, the CDR3 is TGTGCCACCAGCAGAGATTTTGGGACAGCTTATGGCTACACCTTC. It yields the protein CATSRDFGTAYGYTF.

CDR3 in DNA: TGCGCCAGCAGCGGGGGTAGGGGGCGGAATGAGCAGTTCTTC. Its protein product is CASSGGRGRNEQFF. The genes are TRBV10-1 and TRBJ2-1; tentatively, D is TRBD1 (7 bases). This CDR3 has 14 amino acids. Germline loops: CDR1 WNHNN, CDR2 SYGVQD (reference sequence). The germline V and J ends were trimmed by 6 bases and 7 bases, with 16 bases remaining between them.

The J gene is TRBJ1-3, the V gene TRBV30, with a weak D call TRBD1 (5 bases). CDR3 length: 15 residues. Germline CDR1 GTSNPN, CDR2 SVGIG (reference sequence). The V end was cut by 2 bases, the J end by 0 bases, with 11 bases between. CDR3 loop: CAWSFDRSSGNTIYF. In DNA, the CDR3 is TGTGCCTGGAGTTTCGACAGAAGCTCTGGAAACACCATATATTTT.

This sequence joins TRBV29-1 and TRBJ1-2; possibly TRBD1 for D (6 bases). The CDR3 is 14 residues long. V lost 7 bases and J lost 1, with 16 bases in between. Germline V gene data show CDR1 as SQVTM and CDR2 as ANQGSEA. The CDR3 loop is CSGLTGPDNYGYTF. CDR3 coding DNA: TGCAGCGGATTAACAGGGCCTGATAACTATGGCTACACCTTC.

As concerns this clone: A junction end diverges from the germline sequence, so it may reflect a read error. The chain carries TRBV19 and TRBJ1-2, with TRBD1 matching 8 bases. The CDR3 runs 12 residues. Germline V lookup: CDR1 LNHDA, CDR2 SQIVND (reference sequence). The CDR3 sequence: CASSTGGSKESF. The CDR3 DNA follows: TGTGCCAGTTCCACAGGGGGAAGTAAGGAGAGCTTC.

This clone was detected many times. The V gene is TRBV7-9, the J gene TRBJ2-1, with 9 bases fitting TRBD2. The CDR3 spans 16 residues. With 4 bases clipped from V and 9 bases from J, the junction kept 13 bases outside the gene matches. Germline V CDR1 and CDR2: SEHNR, FQNEAQ (reference sequence). The CDR3 DNA reads TGTGCCAGCAGCTCGAAGCGGGGGGCCGATGTATTTGAGCAGTTCTTC. Its translation is CASSSKRGADVFEQFF.